This T cell receptor (beta chain) stems from a study of CD8+CD57+ T cells in acquired aplastic anemia listed by TCRdb under 2018. Some background on the complete study: Extracted DNA from sorted CD4+ and CD8+ cells averaged about 3.4 ug, ranging from about 0.18 to 27.4 ug. CD8+CD57+ expansion was defined as frequency above the mean frequency observed in healthy subjects. Broad study findings and their caveats: Patients and healthy controls showed no significant difference in CD8+ Simpson's diversity (P=0.060). About 28 CD8+ CDR3 sequences were found in both patients and controls but appeared to be highly expressed in patients and within the immunodominant clones of the patients.

This clonotype has only a few counts. Its antigen target is currently unknown. The input lacks base qualities; no much larger clone sits a single base away. The CDR3 runs 12 residues from the cysteine to the phenylalanine. Just CDR3 DNA is preserved here, 36 bases in frame from base 1. CDR1 and CDR2, looked up from the germline V gene, are SNHLY and FYNNEI. The junction carries 10 bases between V and J, which are trimmed by 6 bases and 5 bases respectively. The patients picked for sequencing were ones in whom flow cytometry had shown an expansion of CD8+CD57+ cells. All patients had severe acquired aplastic anemia diagnosed by International Study of Aplastic Anemia and Agranulocytosis and Camitta criteria. No therapy had been received by the patients at the time of blood sampling. In this study, sorted CD4+ and CD8+ T cells from the blood of healthy subjects and of severe aplastic anemia patients had their TCR repertoires deep-sequenced. Patients were enrolled in the USA under clinicaltrials.gov protocols 00001620, 01623167, 00001397, 00071045, 00081523 and 00961064. Ficoll-Paque density gradient centrifugation was used to isolate peripheral blood mononuclear cells. Before DNA was extracted, CD4+ and CD8+ T cells were sorted using either FACS or magnetic beads.

Genomic DNA was used as template for profiling of TCR beta VDJ combinations and CDR3 sequences. An Illumina HiSeq 2000 was used for TCR repertoire sequencing. Regarding the original processing steps: TRBV/TRBJ rearrangement plots, CDR3 size and DJ length profiles, and Simpson's diversity index were used to evaluate the repertoires. Whichever DNA sequence was most abundant in the deep sequencing data was defined as the immunodominant clone. CDR3 amino acid sequences were checked for sharing between subjects and were compared against published repertoires and the VDJdb database. TCRdb reprocessing: public reads trimmed at Q25 with fastp, clones called with MiXCR, in-frame beta chains kept. Rows with one shared CDR3 protein collapse into an entry with the most common genes and DNA. TCRdb, not the original authors, processed these V and J calls. Present in this sample are hundreds of thousands of distinct CDR3 sequences, under 40% of which were seen just once. 0.82% of the sample is taken by the ten largest.

This TCR was sampled from a human donor with aplastic anemia. Sequencing was done on a sample of sorted CD4+, CD8+, or CD8+CD57+ T cells (not recorded which) from PBMCs. The chain is assembled from TRBV2 and TRBJ2-5, with no confident D gene call. The DNA is as follows: TGTGCCAGCAGCCACCTCTCGGAGACCCAGTACTTC. It encodes CASSHLSETQYF.